These T cell receptor delta chains were read from a single sample in a study of gamma-delta T cells after stem cell transplantation. TCRdb reapplied CATT to the RT-PCR reads. The data show about 2,400 delta-chain clones, approximately 20% seen once. The sample comprised gamma-delta T cells. These receptors all stem from a human donor. It is not recorded whose cells these are; they may come from a transplant donor. CDR3s include the opening cysteine and the closing phenylalanine or tryptophan. D genes are given only for firm matches. Some rows have no size entry. The others give once, few or many, or a class for an expanded clone.

TRDJ1,TRDD3,TRDV1,few,TGTGCTCTTGGGGAACTAGGTTACTGGGGGATACGCACCGATAAACTCATCTTT,CALGELGYWGIRTDKLIF
TRDJ2,TRDD3,TRDV1,few,TGTGCTCTTGGGGCACTGCCCTTTTACTGGGGGATAGGAACACAACTCTTCTTT,CALGALPFYWGIGTQLFF
TRDJ1,TRDD3,TRDV2,few,TGTGCCTGTGACGCCCGGACTGGGGGATACAGGGGAACCTTGTACACCGATAAACTCATCTTT,CACDARTGGYRGTLYTDKLIF
TRDJ1,TRDD3,TRDV2,-,TGTGCCTGTGACTTCTACTGGGGGATACAAGGGCCAAGGACCGATAAACTCATCTTT,CACDFYWGIQGPRTDKLIF
TRDJ1,-,TRDV1,-,TGTGCTCTTGGGGCCTTTCCCTTCCTACGACTGGGGGAAATACCGTACACCGATAAACTCATCTTT,CALGAFPFLRLGEIPYTDKLIF
TRDJ3,TRDD3,TRDV2,large,TGTGCCTGTGACACCGGTACTGGGGGGTCTTACTCCTGGGACACCCGACAGATGTTTTTC,CACDTGTGGSYSWDTRQMFF
TRDJ3,TRDD3,TRDV1,medium-sized,TGTGCTCTTGGGGAAGGGGATTTAGTCCCCCCTTCATTCCTACGCCTCTTTACTGGGGGATACAACCGGGACACCCGACAGATGTTTTTC,CALGEGDLVPPSFLRLFTGGYNRDTRQMFF
TRDJ1,TRDD3,TRDV1,few,TGTGCTCTTGGGGCCCGGGAGTCCCTTTACTGGGGGAGACCGGTTAAACTCATCTTT,CALGARESLYWGRPVKLIF
TRDJ3,TRDD3,TRDV2,-,TGTGCCTGTGACACGAGGGGGTACTGGGGGATACACCCCTGGGACACCCGACAGATGTTTTTC,CACDTRGYWGIHPWDTRQMFF
TRDJ3,-,TRDV1,-,TGTGCTCTTGGGGACTCCCCTACCTTCCTATGGTACTGGGGAACCGGCTCCTGGGACACCCGACAGATGTTTTTC,CALGDSPTFLWYWGTGSWDTRQMFF
TRDJ1,TRDD3,TRDV2,-,TGTGCCTGTGACACGGTTCAGCTTTCGCTACTGGGGGATACGGATAAACTCATCTTT,CACDTVQLSLLGDTDKLIF
TRDJ1,TRDD3,TRDV1,medium-sized,TGTGCTCTTGCGGGCCAACTCTTTATTGGGGGATACTGGGTTTGGTACACCGATAAACTCATCTTT,CALAGQLFIGGYWVWYTDKLIF
TRDJ3,TRDD3,TRDV1,few,TGTGCTCTTGGGGCCATGGCAGTTAAGCCTACGTATTGGATACTGGGGGTCATATCGCTAAGCTCCTGGGACACCCGACAGATGTTTTTC,CALGAMAVKPTYWILGVISLSSWDTRQMFF
TRDJ1,TRDD3,TRDV1,-,TGTGCTCTTGGGGAAGGACTGGGGGATTGGAATAAACTCATCTTT,CALGEGLGDWNKLIF
TRDJ1,TRDD3,TRDV2,-,TGTGCCTGTAGGCGGTGGGGGATACTCACCGATAAACCCATCTTT,CACRRWGILTDKPIF
TRDJ2,TRDD2,TRDV1,-,TGTGCTCTTGGGGACCCCTTCCTACGCGGGGTTACTTCCTACCTTGTTTTGACAGCACAACTCTTCTTT,CALGDPFLRGVTSYLVLTAQLFF
TRDJ1,-,TRDV1,-,TGTGCTCTTGGGGAACCGAAGTCGGCCTTCCGCTCGTACACCGATAAACTCATCTTT,CALGEPKSAFRSYTDKLIF
TRDJ1,TRDD3,TRDV1,-,TGTGCTCTTGTACCCTCGGACGGGTCCGACTCACCCTGGGGATACAGGCGTCGGGATAATAAACTCATCTTT,CALVPSDGSDSPWGYRRRDNKLIF
TRDJ1,-,TRDV2,few,TGTGCCTGTGACGTGTTGGGGGGACATGAAGGCACAACCGATAAACTCACCTTT,CACDVLGGHEGTTDKLTF
TRDJ1,-,TRDV2,few,TGTGCCTGTGACACTCTGGGTGGGTCCGATAAACTCATCTTT,CACDTLGGSDKLIF
TRDJ1,TRDD3,TRDV2,medium-sized,TGTGCCTGTGACGTACTGGGGGATACGAGGTACACCGATAAACTCATCTTT,CACDVLGDTRYTDKLIF
TRDJ1,TRDD3,TRDV1,-,TGTGCTCTTGGGGAACTTCCCTCAACTCTTTTCCTACCTGGGGGATACGATAAACTCATCTTT,CALGELPSTLFLPGGYDKLIF
TRDJ3,TRDD3,TRDV2,-,TGTGCCTGTGACGGGCTCCCCCGCGGCAGGTTGTACTGGGGGATACGTAGCTCCTGGGACACCCGACAGATGTTTTTC,CACDGLPRGRLYWGIRSSWDTRQMFF
TRDJ1,-,TRDV1,few,TGTGCTCTTGGGGAACTAAGGATATTCCTACAGATTGTATTGGGGGATGACCTAACTAGACCGTACACCGATAAACTCATCTTT,CALGELRIFLQIVLGDDLTRPYTDKLIF
TRDJ1,TRDD3,TRDV1,-,TGTGCTCTTGGGGAACTCGAGCTCTGGGGGATACCAAGCGACCACAGGTCCGATAAACTCATCTTT,CALGELELWGIPSDHRSDKLIF
TRDJ3,TRDD3,TRDV1,-,TGTGCTCTTGGGGAACGCCAGCCTCTTCCTTACCTTCTCGTACTGGGGGATACGGGATGGTCCTGGGACACCCGACAGATGTTTTTC,CALGERQPLPYLLVLGDTGWSWDTRQMFF
TRDJ1,TRDD3,TRDV1,-,TGTGCTCTTGGGGAACTAGGAACTTACTACGGGCGGGGGATTTTTATCCTGCCCGGTCTACTGGGGGATACGGGGGCCGATAAACTCATCTTT,CALGELGTYYGRGIFILPGLLGDTGADKLIF
TRDJ1,TRDD3,TRDV3,-,TGTGCCTTTGGTTCCTACTGGGGGATACTGCTGGGGTACACCGATAAACTCATCTTT,CAFGSYWGILLGYTDKLIF
TRDJ1,TRDD3,TRDV3,-,TGTGCCTTTCCTCGCCTTGGCTGGGGGATCGGCGGCGATAAACTCATCTTT,CAFPRLGWGIGGDKLIF
TRDJ1,-,TRDV1,-,TGTGCTCTTGGGGAGGCTAGTAACAGGGCGGGAGCCTTCCTACGACCAATACTGGGGGATTCCTTCCTCTACACCGATAAACTCATCTTT,CALGEASNRAGAFLRPILGDSFLYTDKLIF
TRDJ1,-,TRDV1,-,TGTGCTCTTGGGGAAATCAAGGGCCCGGAGCCTTCCCCAGTTTACTGGGTGCGGTACACCGATAAACTCATCTTT,CALGEIKGPEPSPVYWVRYTDKLIF
TRDJ1,TRDD3,TRDV1,-,TGTGCACTTGGGGATCCACTTCCCCGGCCGTTTTGGGGGATAGGGCCGTGGTACACCGATAAACTCATCTTT,CALGDPLPRPFWGIGPWYTDKLIF
TRDJ1,TRDD2,TRDV1,-,TGTGCTCTTGGGGAACCTCCATTCCTACGCTACAGTGACACCGATAAACTCATCTTT,CALGEPPFLRYSDTDKLIF
TRDJ1,-,TRDV1,few,TGTGCTCTTGGGGTCCTCTCCCTCTTTTACTACGGGTACACCGATAAACTCATCTTT,CALGVLSLFYYGYTDKLIF
TRDJ1,TRDD3,TRDV1,few,TGTGCTCTTGGGGCTCTGCGCCTCTTCCTACCTACTGGGGGATACCTCGATAAACTCATCTTT,CALGALRLFLPTGGYLDKLIF
TRDJ1,TRDD3,TRDV2,large,TGTGCCTGTGACACCGGACTGGGGTTCACCGATAAACTCATCTTT,CACDTGLGFTDKLIF
TRDJ1,TRDD2,TRDV1,-,TGTGCACTTGGGGAACCAGATACCTCGGCCTTCCTACTTCTAGTGGGGGGGCGGACCGATAAACTCATCTTT,CALGEPDTSAFLLLVGGRTDKLIF
TRDJ1,-,TRDV1,-,TGTGCTCTTGGGCCTGGGACCCTGGTGAGATCCGATAAACTCATCTTT,CALGPGTLVRSDKLIF
TRDJ1,TRDD3,TRDV3,large,TGTGCCTTTACCTTCCCGTCGTGGGGGGATACGGCCGATAAACTCATCTTT,CAFTFPSWGDTADKLIF
TRDJ1,TRDD3,TRDV2,-,TGTGCCTGTGACACCCTGGGGGGGGACACCGATAAACTCATCTTT,CACDTLGGDTDKLIF
TRDJ1,-,TRDV1,few,TGTTCCCAACGAGGTCTGAGGGACAAACTCATCTTT,CSQRGLRDKLIF
TRDJ1,-,TRDV1,few,TGTGCTCTTGGGGTTTATCCTTCTTCAAAACTCATCTTT,CALGVYPSSKLIF
TRDJ1,-,TRDV2,few,TGTGCCTGTGACCCCGTGGCCGTGAGATACGTCGGCAATCTTAACACCGATAAACTCATCTTT,CACDPVAVRYVGNLNTDKLIF
TRDJ3,TRDD3,TRDV2,few,TGTGCCTGTGACACGAGGGGGTACTGGGGGATACACTCCTGGGACACCCGACAGATGTTTTTC,CACDTRGYWGIHSWDTRQMFF
TRDJ1,TRDD3,TRDV1,-,TGTGCTCTTGGGGAACTAGAGCCTCGGCTTTACTGGGGGATACCAGGCACCGATAAACTCATCTTT,CALGELEPRLYWGIPGTDKLIF
TRDJ1,TRDD2,TRDV3,-,TGTGCCTCTTCCCTTCCTCTGGGTGATAAACTCATCTTT,CASSLPLGDKLIF
TRDJ1,TRDD3,TRDV1,-,TGTGCTCTTGGGGAACTCGCCCTACGCGTTGGAGTAGTACTGGGGGATACCTACCTTGGGGCCGATAAACTCATCTTT,CALGELALRVGVVLGDTYLGADKLIF
TRDJ1,TRDD3,TRDV1,few,TGTGCTCTTGGGGTCCCTTCCTCGTTGTACTGGGGGATACCCCCATACACCGATAAACTCATCTTT,CALGVPSSLYWGIPPYTDKLIF
TRDJ1,-,TRDV1,once,TGTGCTCTTGGGGAACTAAAACCCACCAATTCATTACCCGTACTTATAGGGGGGTACACCGATAAACTCATCTTT,CALGELKPTNSLPVLIGGYTDKLIF
TRDJ1,TRDD3,TRDV2,few,TGTGCCTGTGACACCGTGGGTACTGGGGTATACGCGTCTACCGATAACCTCATCTTT,CACDTVGTGVYASTDNLIF
TRDJ2,-,TRDV1,-,TGTGCTCTTGGGGCTAGTTACTTCCTACCCTTGTACTGGGGGTCCTCCACAACTTTGACAGCACAACTCTTCTTT,CALGASYFLPLYWGSSTTLTAQLFF
TRDJ1,TRDD3,TRDV2,few,TGTGCCTGTGACGCGGTACTGGGGGATACGACACTTTACTACACCGATAAACTCATCTTT,CACDAVLGDTTLYYTDKLIF
TRDJ1,TRDD3,TRAV29/DV5,-,TGTTCCGCAAGCGCGGCATCCTACCGAGGGGGATACCAACTGCACACCGATAAACTCATCTTT,CSASAASYRGGYQLHTDKLIF
TRDJ3,TRDD3,TRDV2,-,TGTGCCTGTGACCAGGATCGCTTACTGGGGGACCTGGGCAGAGACACCCGACAGATGTTTTTC,CACDQDRLLGDLGRDTRQMFF
TRDJ1,-,TRDV2,few,TGTGCCTGTGACACGGTGGGGGCCGGGTACACCGATAAACTCATCTTT,CACDTVGAGYTDKLIF